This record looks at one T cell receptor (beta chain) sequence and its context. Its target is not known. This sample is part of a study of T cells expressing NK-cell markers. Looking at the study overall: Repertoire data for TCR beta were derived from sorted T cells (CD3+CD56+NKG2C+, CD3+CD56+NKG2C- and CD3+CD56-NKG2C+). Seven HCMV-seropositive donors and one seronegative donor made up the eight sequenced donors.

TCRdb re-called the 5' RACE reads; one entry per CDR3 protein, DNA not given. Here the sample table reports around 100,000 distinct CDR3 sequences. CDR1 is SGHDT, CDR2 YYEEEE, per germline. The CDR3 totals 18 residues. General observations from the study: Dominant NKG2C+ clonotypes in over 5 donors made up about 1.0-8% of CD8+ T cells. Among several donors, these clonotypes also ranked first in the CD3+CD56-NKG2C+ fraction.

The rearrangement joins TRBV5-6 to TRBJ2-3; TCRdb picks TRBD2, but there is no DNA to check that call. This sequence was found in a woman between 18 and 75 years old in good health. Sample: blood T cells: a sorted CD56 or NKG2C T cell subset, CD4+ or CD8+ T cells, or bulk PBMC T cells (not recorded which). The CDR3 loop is CASSSARWTSGATDTQYF.